These T cell receptor beta chains were read from a single sample in a study of T cell repertoires in cytomegalovirus infection. TCRdb redid the calling of the reads with MiXCR, one entry per CDR3 protein. The profile shows approximately 750,000 distinct CDR3 sequences, less than 40% of them singletons. The sample taken for sequencing was PBMCs. The receptors originated from a human donor in good health (CMV status not recorded). Some clones in this sample may be carry-over from other donors' samples. The CDR3 runs from the conserved cysteine through the conserved F or W. D genes are given only for firm matches. Where a row states a size, it is once, few, many or the class of an expanded clone; other rows omit it.

d_call: TRBD2; j_call: TRBJ2-1; clone_size: few; v_call: TRBV11-2; cdr3_aa: CASSLGMGTSGRATYNEQFF; cdr3_nt: TGTGCCAGCAGCTTAGGGATGGGGACTAGCGGGAGGGCCACCTACAATGAGCAGTTCTTC
d_call: .; j_call: TRBJ1-6; clone_size: .; v_call: TRBV28; cdr3_aa: CASSLDHTSNSPLHF; cdr3_nt: TGTGCCAGCAGTTTAGATCACACTTCAAATTCACCCCTCCACTTT
d_call: .; j_call: TRBJ1-2; clone_size: many; v_call: TRBV12-3/TRBV12-4; cdr3_aa: CASSPDRTYGYTF; cdr3_nt: TGTGCCAGCAGCCCCGACAGGACCTATGGCTACACCTTC
d_call: .; j_call: TRBJ2-3; clone_size: many; v_call: TRBV11-2; cdr3_aa: CASSTVGDTQYF; cdr3_nt: TGTGCCAGCAGCACCGTCGGAGATACGCAGTATTTT
d_call: TRBD1; j_call: TRBJ1-1; clone_size: many; v_call: TRBV28; cdr3_aa: CASSFSIIQGARNTEAFF; cdr3_nt: TGTGCCAGCAGTTTTTCTATCATCCAGGGGGCCAGGAACACTGAAGCTTTCTTT
d_call: .; j_call: TRBJ2-2; clone_size: .; v_call: TRBV6-5; cdr3_aa: CASSYSPGAGELFF; cdr3_nt: TGTGCCAGCAGTTACTCCCCGGGGGCCGGGGAGCTGTTTTTT
d_call: .; j_call: TRBJ2-7; clone_size: once; v_call: TRBV2; cdr3_aa: CARRVGGGNEQYF; cdr3_nt: TGTGCCAGACGGGTCGGAGGGGGCAACGAGCAGTACTTC
d_call: .; j_call: TRBJ1-1; clone_size: few; v_call: TRBV27; cdr3_aa: CASSSPGSMNTEAFF; cdr3_nt: TGTGCCAGCAGTTCACCCGGGTCCATGAACACTGAAGCTTTCTTT
d_call: TRBD2; j_call: TRBJ2-1; clone_size: .; v_call: TRBV2; cdr3_aa: CASSAVGLAEPYNEKFF; cdr3_nt: TGTGCCAGCAGTGCCGTCGGACTAGCGGAACCCTACAATGAGAAGTTCTTC
d_call: .; j_call: TRBJ2-1; clone_size: few; v_call: TRBV11-2; cdr3_aa: CASSPPGGPLYNEQFF; cdr3_nt: TGTGCCAGCAGCCCGCCAGGGGGGCCATTATACAATGAGCAGTTCTTC
d_call: .; j_call: TRBJ2-6; clone_size: .; v_call: TRBV29-1; cdr3_aa: CSVGTGVAAPGANVLTF; cdr3_nt: TGCAGCGTTGGAACCGGGGTGGCAGCTCCTGGGGCCAACGTCCTGACTTTC
d_call: .; j_call: TRBJ2-2; clone_size: many; v_call: TRBV7-2; cdr3_aa: CASSFSGAGTGELFF; cdr3_nt: TGTGCCAGCAGCTTTTCGGGGGCTGGGACCGGGGAGCTGTTTTTT
d_call: .; j_call: TRBJ2-3; clone_size: once; v_call: TRBV12-3/TRBV12-4; cdr3_aa: CASSLATITDTQYF; cdr3_nt: TGTGCCAGCAGTTTAGCCACTATCACAGATACGCAGTATTTT
d_call: TRBD1; j_call: TRBJ2-2; clone_size: .; v_call: TRBV29-1; cdr3_aa: CSVEDHPGGQGAGELFF; cdr3_nt: TGCAGCGTTGAAGACCACCCGGGGGGACAGGGGGCCGGGGAGCTGTTTTTT
d_call: .; j_call: TRBJ2-2; clone_size: .; v_call: TRBV28; cdr3_aa: CASRCGAGELFF; cdr3_nt: TGTGCCAGCAGGTGTGGTGCCGGGGAGCTGTTTTTT
d_call: .; j_call: TRBJ2-5; clone_size: .; v_call: TRBV20-1; cdr3_aa: CSARDRGTQYF; cdr3_nt: TGCAGTGCTAGAGATCGAGGGACCCAGTACTTC
d_call: .; j_call: TRBJ1-3; clone_size: .; v_call: TRBV11-3; cdr3_aa: CASSPGRSNSGNTIYF; cdr3_nt: TGTGCCAGCAGCCCTGGGAGGTCGAACTCTGGAAACACCATATATTTT
d_call: .; j_call: TRBJ1-2; clone_size: few; v_call: TRBV20-1; cdr3_aa: CSARSRWLLFRPNYGYTF; cdr3_nt: TGCAGTGCTAGAAGTCGGTGGCTCCTATTCCGGCCTAACTATGGCTACACCTTC
d_call: TRBD2; j_call: TRBJ2-1; clone_size: many; v_call: TRBV12-5; cdr3_aa: CASGSSGSTDEQFF; cdr3_nt: TGTGCTAGTGGTTCTAGCGGGAGTACTGATGAGCAGTTCTTC
d_call: TRBD1; j_call: TRBJ1-1; clone_size: .; v_call: TRBV6-8; cdr3_aa: CASSYRGPGTEAFF; cdr3_nt: TGTGCCAGCAGTTACAGGGGGCCAGGCACTGAAGCTTTCTTT
d_call: .; j_call: TRBJ2-5; clone_size: few; v_call: TRBV6-2/TRBV6-3; cdr3_aa: CASSYPPRTGPQETQYF; cdr3_nt: TGTGCCAGCAGTTACCCCCCTAGGACGGGGCCCCAAGAGACCCAGTACTTC
d_call: .; j_call: TRBJ2-3; clone_size: .; v_call: TRBV20-1; cdr3_aa: CSATLTPPWGPSATRYF; cdr3_nt: TGCAGTGCTACGCTTACTCCTCCTTGGGGACCCTCGGCTACGCGGTATTTT
d_call: TRBD2; j_call: TRBJ2-1; clone_size: few; v_call: TRBV4-1; cdr3_aa: CASSPASGYNEQFF; cdr3_nt: TGCGCCAGCAGCCCCGCTAGCGGGTACAATGAGCAGTTCTTC
d_call: TRBD1; j_call: TRBJ2-7; clone_size: once; v_call: TRBV2; cdr3_aa: CASVAEPGQGTYEQYF; cdr3_nt: TGTGCCAGCGTAGCGGAACCGGGACAGGGAACCTACGAGCAGTACTTC
d_call: .; j_call: TRBJ1-2; clone_size: .; v_call: TRBV28; cdr3_aa: CASSLAGTVNYGYTF; cdr3_nt: TGTGCCAGCAGTCTCGCCGGGACGGTTAACTATGGCTACACCTTC
d_call: .; j_call: TRBJ2-1; clone_size: many; v_call: TRBV7-9; cdr3_aa: CASSPSYNEQFF; cdr3_nt: TGTGCCAGCAGCCCCTCCTACAATGAGCAGTTCTTC
d_call: TRBD1; j_call: TRBJ2-6; clone_size: few; v_call: TRBV28; cdr3_aa: CASSFRDRVSGANVLTF; cdr3_nt: TGTGCCAGCAGTTTCCGGGACAGGGTGTCTGGGGCCAACGTCCTGACTTTC
d_call: .; j_call: TRBJ2-3; clone_size: .; v_call: TRBV6-5; cdr3_aa: CASSYLGRTSTDTQYF; cdr3_nt: TGTGCCAGCAGTTACCTGGGTAGAACTAGCACAGATACGCAGTATTTT
d_call: .; j_call: TRBJ2-6; clone_size: .; v_call: TRBV6-2/TRBV6-3; cdr3_aa: CASSPNSWVDGAGANVLTF; cdr3_nt: TGTGCCAGCAGTCCCAACTCCTGGGTTGACGGAGCTGGGGCCAACGTCCTGACTTTC
d_call: .; j_call: TRBJ1-5; clone_size: few; v_call: TRBV6-5; cdr3_aa: CASSPNGNQPQHF; cdr3_nt: TGTGCCAGCAGTCCCAACGGGAATCAGCCCCAGCATTTT
d_call: .; j_call: TRBJ2-7; clone_size: .; v_call: TRBV4-1; cdr3_aa: CASSQMQGIWDEQYF; cdr3_nt: TGCGCCAGCAGCCAAATGCAGGGGATCTGGGACGAGCAGTACTTC
d_call: .; j_call: TRBJ1-3; clone_size: few; v_call: TRBV12-3/TRBV12-4; cdr3_aa: CASSFVASSGNTIYF; cdr3_nt: TGTGCCAGCAGTTTTGTCGCGAGCTCTGGAAACACCATATATTTT
d_call: .; j_call: TRBJ2-7; clone_size: .; v_call: TRBV20-1; cdr3_aa: CSVSLEQYF; cdr3_nt: TGCAGTGTAAGTTTGGAGCAGTACTTC
d_call: .; j_call: TRBJ1-3; clone_size: .; v_call: TRBV10-3; cdr3_aa: CAISRDPGSGNTIYF; cdr3_nt: TGTGCCATCAGTAGGGACCCCGGCTCTGGAAACACCATATATTTT
d_call: .; j_call: TRBJ2-1; clone_size: .; v_call: TRBV10-3; cdr3_aa: CAISLDKDEQFF; cdr3_nt: TGTGCCATCAGCCTCGACAAAGATGAGCAGTTCTTC
d_call: .; j_call: TRBJ2-4; clone_size: .; v_call: TRBV5-6; cdr3_aa: CASSFLEIIQYF; cdr3_nt: TGTGCCAGCAGCTTTCTAGAGATCATTCAGTACTTC
d_call: TRBD1; j_call: TRBJ1-3; clone_size: .; v_call: TRBV14; cdr3_aa: CASSQDGTVSGNTIYF; cdr3_nt: TGTGCCAGCAGCCAAGACGGGACAGTCTCTGGAAACACCATATATTTT
d_call: TRBD2; j_call: TRBJ2-1; clone_size: few; v_call: TRBV7-3; cdr3_aa: CASSSWGGLGDEQFF; cdr3_nt: TGTGCCAGCAGCTCCTGGGGGGGTCTGGGCGATGAGCAGTTCTTC
d_call: TRBD1; j_call: TRBJ1-6; clone_size: few; v_call: TRBV12-3/TRBV12-4; cdr3_aa: CASSFGQASSYNSPLHF; cdr3_nt: TGTGCCAGCAGTTTCGGACAGGCGAGCTCCTATAATTCACCCCTCCACTTT
d_call: TRBD2; j_call: TRBJ2-1; clone_size: few; v_call: TRBV20-1; cdr3_aa: CSALTSGSSNEQFF; cdr3_nt: TGCAGTGCTCTTACTAGCGGGAGCTCCAATGAGCAGTTCTTC
d_call: .; j_call: TRBJ2-1; clone_size: .; v_call: TRBV28; cdr3_aa: CASSFQPSSYNEQFF; cdr3_nt: TGTGCCAGCAGTTTCCAGCCGAGCTCCTACAATGAGCAGTTCTTC
d_call: TRBD2; j_call: TRBJ2-4; clone_size: few; v_call: TRBV2; cdr3_aa: CASSEQGSTGGIQYF; cdr3_nt: TGTGCCAGCAGTGAGCAGGGCTCAACGGGAGGCATTCAGTACTTC
d_call: .; j_call: TRBJ1-4; clone_size: .; v_call: TRBV20-1; cdr3_aa: CSARETRADPTNEKLFF; cdr3_nt: TGCAGTGCTAGAGAGACCAGGGCGGACCCAACTAATGAAAAACTGTTTTTT
d_call: TRBD2; j_call: TRBJ2-1; clone_size: .; v_call: TRBV15; cdr3_aa: CATSRARSGIKQFF; cdr3_nt: TGTGCCACCAGCAGAGCTAGGAGCGGGATTAAGCAGTTCTTC
d_call: TRBD1; j_call: TRBJ2-3; clone_size: few; v_call: TRBV6-6; cdr3_aa: CASTEAGTGQYF; cdr3_nt: TGTGCCAGCACAGAAGCCGGGACAGGACAGTATTTT
d_call: .; j_call: TRBJ2-7; clone_size: .; v_call: TRBV20-1; cdr3_aa: CSARDDLYEQYF; cdr3_nt: TGCAGTGCTAGAGATGATCTTTACGAGCAGTACTTC
d_call: .; j_call: TRBJ2-7; clone_size: few; v_call: TRBV5-1; cdr3_aa: CASNRQGEAGEQYF; cdr3_nt: TGCGCCAGCAACCGGCAGGGTGAGGCGGGAGAGCAGTACTTC
d_call: TRBD1; j_call: TRBJ1-1; clone_size: few; v_call: TRBV6-1; cdr3_aa: CASSRIAGGALGAFF; cdr3_nt: TGTGCCAGCAGTCGGATAGCAGGGGGCGCTTTGGGGGCTTTCTTT
d_call: TRBD1; j_call: TRBJ2-1; clone_size: .; v_call: TRBV6-1; cdr3_aa: CASRDRTTNEQLF; cdr3_nt: TGTGCCAGCCGGGACAGGACGACCAATGAGCAGTTATTC
d_call: .; j_call: TRBJ2-2; clone_size: .; v_call: TRBV7-8; cdr3_aa: CASSLGAQLNTGELFF; cdr3_nt: TGTGCCAGCAGCTTAGGTGCACAGCTGAACACCGGGGAGCTGTTTTTT